Detailed here is one TCR beta chain. The CDR3 length is 15 residues. Trimming removed 5 bases from V and 0 bases from J, with 10 bases in between. Germline CDR1 LNHDA, CDR2 SQIVND (reference sequence). This entry belongs to a study of blood T cell repertoires in COVID-19. Profiling relied on immunoSEQ multiplex PCR, and the TCRdb table lists in-frame clones only, not all of them. Among some 110,000 clones listed, about 94% were seen once. The sequencing input was peripheral blood. The J gene is TRBJ2-2, the V gene TRBV19; D is possibly TRBD2 (5 bases). This clonotype was obtained from a man between 45 and 60 years old with COVID-19, enrolled during active disease. CDR3 residues: CASSQTTSNTGELFF. The CDR3 nucleotides are TGTGCCAGTAGTCAGACTACCTCGAACACCGGGGAGCTGTTTTTT.